This TCR beta chain originates from a study of radiation and T cells in renal cell carcinoma. Overall study findings and caveats: Pretreatment tumor biopsies were lacking, so baseline clonotypes are unknown. Top tumor clonotypes rose in blood 2 weeks post-radiation, then contracted.

For this clone: The antigen remains undetermined.

The sample's time point: baseline pretreatment blood. Treatment indicated: 15 Gy SBRT to primary tumor, nephrectomy 4 weeks later. Serial blood draws occurred at baseline and 2 and 4 weeks post-SBRT. The patient's renal cell carcinoma had clear cell pathology. Trimming cost V 6 bases and J 7 bases; bases outside gene matches: 5. Germline V lookup: CDR1 SGDLS, CDR2 YYNGEE. This CDR3 comprises 15 residues. The repertoire was sequenced with immunoSEQ multiplex PCR; TCRdb's copy has only in-frame clones and lacks some. This table holds roughly 100,000 clones, 65% to 90% found once. Sequenced material: blood, taken from a patient whose treatment included radiotherapy and nephrectomy. The V call is TRBV9, the J call TRBJ2-1, with 15 nucleotides matching TRBD2. The TCR sequence derives from a middle-aged man with renal cell carcinoma. The CDR3 DNA is TGTGCCAGCAACCGCGGGACTAGCGGGAGGAATGAGCAGTTCTTC. It yields the protein CASNRGTSGRNEQFF. Complete variable domain (other parts from reference TRBV9 and TRBJ2-1): DSGVTQTPKHLITATGQRVTLRCSPRSGDLSVYWYQQSLDQGLQFLIQYYNGEERAKGNILERFSAQQFPDLHSELNLSSLELGDSALYFCASNRGTSGRNEQFFGPGTRLTVL.